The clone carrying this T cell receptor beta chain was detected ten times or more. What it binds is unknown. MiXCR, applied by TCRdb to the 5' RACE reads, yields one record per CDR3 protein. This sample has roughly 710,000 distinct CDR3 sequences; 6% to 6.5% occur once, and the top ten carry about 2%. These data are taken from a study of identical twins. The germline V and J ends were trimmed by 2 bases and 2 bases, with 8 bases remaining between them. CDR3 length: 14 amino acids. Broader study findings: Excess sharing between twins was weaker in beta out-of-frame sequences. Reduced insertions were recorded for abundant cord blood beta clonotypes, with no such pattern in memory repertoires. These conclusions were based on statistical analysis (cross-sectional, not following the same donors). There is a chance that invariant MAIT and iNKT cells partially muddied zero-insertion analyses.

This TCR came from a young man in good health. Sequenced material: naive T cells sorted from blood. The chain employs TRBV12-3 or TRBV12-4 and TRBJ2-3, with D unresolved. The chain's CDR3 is CASSLRQPTDTQYF. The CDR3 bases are TGTGCCAGCAGTTTAAGACAACCCACAGATACGCAGTATTTT.